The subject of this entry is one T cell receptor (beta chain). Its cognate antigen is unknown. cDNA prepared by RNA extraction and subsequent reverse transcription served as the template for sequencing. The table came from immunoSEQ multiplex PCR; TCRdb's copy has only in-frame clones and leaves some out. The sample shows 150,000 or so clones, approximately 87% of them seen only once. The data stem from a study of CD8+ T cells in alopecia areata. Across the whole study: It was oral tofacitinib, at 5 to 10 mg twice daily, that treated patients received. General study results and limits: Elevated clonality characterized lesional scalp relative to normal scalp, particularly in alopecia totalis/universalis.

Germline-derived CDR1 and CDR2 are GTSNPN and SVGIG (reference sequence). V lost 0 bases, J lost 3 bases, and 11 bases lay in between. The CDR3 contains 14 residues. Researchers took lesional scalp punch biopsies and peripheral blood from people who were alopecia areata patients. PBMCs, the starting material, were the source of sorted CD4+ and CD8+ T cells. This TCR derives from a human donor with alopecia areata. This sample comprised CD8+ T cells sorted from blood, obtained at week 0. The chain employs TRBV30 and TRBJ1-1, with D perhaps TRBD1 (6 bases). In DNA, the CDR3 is TGTGCCTGGAGTGTACGTGGGGGCCACACTGAAGCTTTCTTT. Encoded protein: CAWSVRGGHTEAFF.